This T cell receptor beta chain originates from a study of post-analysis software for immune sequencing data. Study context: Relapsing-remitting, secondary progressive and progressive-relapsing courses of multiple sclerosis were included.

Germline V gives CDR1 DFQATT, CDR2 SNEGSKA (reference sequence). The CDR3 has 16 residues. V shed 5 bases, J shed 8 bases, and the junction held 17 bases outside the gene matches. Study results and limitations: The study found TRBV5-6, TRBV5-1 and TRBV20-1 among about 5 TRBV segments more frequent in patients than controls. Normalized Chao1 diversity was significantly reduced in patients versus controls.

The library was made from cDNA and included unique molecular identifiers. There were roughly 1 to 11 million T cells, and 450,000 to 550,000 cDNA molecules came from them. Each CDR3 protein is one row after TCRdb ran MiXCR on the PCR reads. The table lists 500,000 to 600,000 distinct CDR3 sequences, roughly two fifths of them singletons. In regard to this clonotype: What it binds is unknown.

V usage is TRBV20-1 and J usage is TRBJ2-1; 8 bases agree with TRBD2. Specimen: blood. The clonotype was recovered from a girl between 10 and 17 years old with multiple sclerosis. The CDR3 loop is CSALPSGGRRYDEQFF. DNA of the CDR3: TGCAGTGCTCTTCCCAGCGGCGGGAGGCGGTACGATGAGCAGTTCTTC.